A single sample is the source of the 14 T cell receptor beta chains below, sequenced in a study of blood T cell repertoires in COVID-19. Assay: immunoSEQ multiplex PCR; the TCRdb copy retains only in-frame clones and omits some. The sample comprises some 200,000 clones, 80% to 90% of which are singletons, and 3.1% rests with the top ten. Sequenced sample: PBMCs or T cells enriched from blood (not recorded which). These receptors were taken from a woman in her fifties or sixties in a cohort exposed to, infected with or recovered from COVID-19 (not recorded which).

This chain uses TRBV19 with TRBJ2-7; 8 nucleotides match TRBD2. Germline values: CDR1 LNHDA, CDR2 SQIVND (reference sequence). With 0 bases clipped from V and 1 base from J, the junction kept 8 bases outside the gene matches. The length of the CDR3 is 17 residues. The CDR3: CASSIDLTGLGSYEQYF. The DNA of the CDR3 is TGTGCCAGTAGTATAGATCTAACGGGACTAGGTTCCTACGAGCAGTACTTC.

V and J are TRBV7-2 and TRBJ1-2; 7 bases fit TRBD1. CDR3 size: 14 residues. Losses at the gene ends were 0 bases for V and 9 bases for J; bases not matched to a gene: 7. CDR1 and CDR2 (germline): SGHTA, FQGNSA. The CDR3 coding sequence is TGTGCCAGCAGCTTAGCGACCCCACAGGGGAGCTACACCTTC. The encoded protein is CASSLATPQGSYTF.

The chain has TRBV27 and TRBJ1-5; D might be TRBD1 (6 bases). V was trimmed by 4 bases and J by 0 bases, leaving 10 bases between them. Per germline, CDR1 MNHEY and CDR2 SMNVEV (reference sequence). The CDR3 runs 15 residues. CDR3 in DNA: TGTGCCAGCAGTTACCAGGGGTATAGCAATCAGCCCCAGCATTTT. This gives the protein CASSYQGYSNQPQHF.

The rearrangement joins TRBV4-3 to TRBJ1-6; D call uncertain. In germline, CDR1 is LGHNA, CDR2 YSLEER. The CDR3 consists of 13 residues. Deletions cut 0 bases from V and 9 bases from J, with 6 bases between. CDR3 nucleotide sequence: TGCGCCAGCAGCCAAGATACGGGTTCACCCCTCCACTTT. Its protein is CASSQDTGSPLHF.

In its sample, this clone was seen a few times. The chain recombines TRBV9 with TRBJ2-2; TRBD1 matches at 10 bases. Germline CDR1 is SGDLS and CDR2 is YYNGEE. J lost 7 bases, V lost 3 bases, and 6 bases had no gene match. The CDR3 totals 15 residues. Here the CDR3 reads CASSGQGAQIGELFF. The DNA for the CDR3 is TGTGCCAGCAGCGGACAGGGGGCGCAAATCGGGGAGCTGTTTTTT.

The V call is TRBV4-3, the J call TRBJ2-2; D may be TRBD1 (7 bases). Trimming removed 0 bases at V and 5 bases at J, with 16 bases between. Looked up from germline, CDR1 is LGHNA and CDR2 is YSLEER. The CDR3 sequence is 17 residues long. The CDR3, as DNA: TGCGCCAGCAGCCAAGAGCTTGGAGGGGGCGGAACCGGGGAGCTGTTTTTT. It translates to CASSQELGGGGTGELFF.

The rearrangement uses TRBV6-6 and TRBJ2-7; D is perhaps TRBD2 (6 bases). V dropped 2 bases and J dropped 4 bases, with 12 bases sitting between them. This CDR3 spans 14 amino acids. Germline V gene lookup returns CDR1 MNHNY and CDR2 SVGAGI (reference sequence). The CDR3 loop reads CASSYLPRGYEQYF. The CDR3 DNA reads as TGTGCCAGCAGTTACCTACCCCGGGGGTACGAGCAGTACTTC.

The chain couples TRBV5-1 to TRBJ2-5, with 10 bases identical to TRBD1. V was clipped by 2 bases and J by 2 bases; unmatched bases: 3. The CDR3 totals 15 residues. Germline assignment: CDR1 SGHRS and CDR2 YFSETQ. The CDR3: CASSFRTGGQETQYF. The CDR3 nucleotides are TGCGCCAGCAGCTTTAGGACAGGGGGGCAAGAGACCCAGTACTTC. The full variable domain, completed using reference TRBV5-1 and TRBJ2-5, is KAGVTQTPRYLIKTRGQQVTLSCSPISGHRSVSWYQQTPGQGLQFLFEYFSETQRNKGNFPGRFSGRQFSNSRSEMNVSTLELGDSALYLCASSFRTGGQETQYFGPGTRLLVL.

The chain is built from TRBV3-1 (or the pseudogene TRBV3-2) and TRBJ2-7; the match to TRBD2 covers 10 bases. Germline V gene lookup returns CDR1 LGHDT and CDR2 YNNKEL (reference sequence). Trimming removed 0 bases from V and 2 bases from J; junction bases left unmatched: 4. CDR3 length: 16 residues. The CDR3 is CASSQERLAGPYEQYF. The DNA of the CDR3 is TGTGCCAGCAGCCAAGAAAGACTAGCGGGTCCCTACGAGCAGTACTTC.

This sequence joins TRBV7-2 and TRBJ2-3; D is possibly TRBD2 (6 bases). The CDR3 extends over 14 amino acids. The germline CDR1 and CDR2 sequences are SGHTA and FQGNSA. V was cut by 1 base and J by 8 bases, with 13 bases left in between. CDR3 bases: TGTGCCAGCAGCTTAGATACGGGGGTGGGTACGCAGTATTTT. Protein sequence: CASSLDTGVGTQYF. Complete variable domain (other parts from reference TRBV7-2 and TRBJ2-3): GAGVSQSPSNKVTEKGKDVELRCDPISGHTALYWYRQSLGQGLEFLIYFQGNSAPDKSGLPSDRFSAERTGGSVSTLTIQRTQQEDSAVYLCASSLDTGVGTQYFGPGTRLTVL.

The chain couples TRBV5-7 to TRBJ2-7; D is unresolved. TRBV5-7 is noted as an ORF with a role that remains uncertain. With 4 bases removed from V and 0 bases from J, the gap between germline ends came to 14 bases. The length of the CDR3 is 15 residues. CDR3 coding DNA: TGTGCCAGCAGCGCGGTTGACGGAAGCTCCTACGAGCAGTACTTC. Translation: CASSAVDGSSYEQYF.

This chain links TRBV5-4 with TRBJ2-2, with TRBD2 identical over 9 bases. Germline CDR1 reads SGHNT; CDR2 reads YYREEE (reference sequence). V gave up 0 bases and J gave up 7 bases; unmatched junction bases: 10. The CDR3 runs to 17 residues. CDR3 sequence (DNA): TGTGCCAGCAGCTTGGTAGCGGGACTAGCAAATCACGGGGAGCTGTTTTTT. This translates into CASSLVAGLANHGELFF.

The chain's CDR3 is CASTRAAGIGNTIYF. The CDR3 DNA reads as TGTGCCAGCACCCGGGCGGCGGGGATCGGAAACACCATATATTTT. This chain connects TRBV6-5 to TRBJ1-3, with D unclear. Trimming removed 7 bases from V and 4 bases from J, with 17 bases in between. Germline V lookup: CDR1 MNHEY, CDR2 SVGAGI. The CDR3 extends over 15 amino acids.

The chain recombines TRBV11-2 with TRBJ2-5; D is perhaps TRBD1 (6 bases). There are 14 residues in the CDR3. Germline V CDR1 and CDR2: SGHAT, FQNNGV. Between the trimmed V and J ends, which lost 3 bases and 3 bases, there was a span of 11 bases. CDR3 bases: TGTGCCAGCAGCTTTACAGGGCGCGAAGAGACCCAGTACTTC. Translated: CASSFTGREETQYF.